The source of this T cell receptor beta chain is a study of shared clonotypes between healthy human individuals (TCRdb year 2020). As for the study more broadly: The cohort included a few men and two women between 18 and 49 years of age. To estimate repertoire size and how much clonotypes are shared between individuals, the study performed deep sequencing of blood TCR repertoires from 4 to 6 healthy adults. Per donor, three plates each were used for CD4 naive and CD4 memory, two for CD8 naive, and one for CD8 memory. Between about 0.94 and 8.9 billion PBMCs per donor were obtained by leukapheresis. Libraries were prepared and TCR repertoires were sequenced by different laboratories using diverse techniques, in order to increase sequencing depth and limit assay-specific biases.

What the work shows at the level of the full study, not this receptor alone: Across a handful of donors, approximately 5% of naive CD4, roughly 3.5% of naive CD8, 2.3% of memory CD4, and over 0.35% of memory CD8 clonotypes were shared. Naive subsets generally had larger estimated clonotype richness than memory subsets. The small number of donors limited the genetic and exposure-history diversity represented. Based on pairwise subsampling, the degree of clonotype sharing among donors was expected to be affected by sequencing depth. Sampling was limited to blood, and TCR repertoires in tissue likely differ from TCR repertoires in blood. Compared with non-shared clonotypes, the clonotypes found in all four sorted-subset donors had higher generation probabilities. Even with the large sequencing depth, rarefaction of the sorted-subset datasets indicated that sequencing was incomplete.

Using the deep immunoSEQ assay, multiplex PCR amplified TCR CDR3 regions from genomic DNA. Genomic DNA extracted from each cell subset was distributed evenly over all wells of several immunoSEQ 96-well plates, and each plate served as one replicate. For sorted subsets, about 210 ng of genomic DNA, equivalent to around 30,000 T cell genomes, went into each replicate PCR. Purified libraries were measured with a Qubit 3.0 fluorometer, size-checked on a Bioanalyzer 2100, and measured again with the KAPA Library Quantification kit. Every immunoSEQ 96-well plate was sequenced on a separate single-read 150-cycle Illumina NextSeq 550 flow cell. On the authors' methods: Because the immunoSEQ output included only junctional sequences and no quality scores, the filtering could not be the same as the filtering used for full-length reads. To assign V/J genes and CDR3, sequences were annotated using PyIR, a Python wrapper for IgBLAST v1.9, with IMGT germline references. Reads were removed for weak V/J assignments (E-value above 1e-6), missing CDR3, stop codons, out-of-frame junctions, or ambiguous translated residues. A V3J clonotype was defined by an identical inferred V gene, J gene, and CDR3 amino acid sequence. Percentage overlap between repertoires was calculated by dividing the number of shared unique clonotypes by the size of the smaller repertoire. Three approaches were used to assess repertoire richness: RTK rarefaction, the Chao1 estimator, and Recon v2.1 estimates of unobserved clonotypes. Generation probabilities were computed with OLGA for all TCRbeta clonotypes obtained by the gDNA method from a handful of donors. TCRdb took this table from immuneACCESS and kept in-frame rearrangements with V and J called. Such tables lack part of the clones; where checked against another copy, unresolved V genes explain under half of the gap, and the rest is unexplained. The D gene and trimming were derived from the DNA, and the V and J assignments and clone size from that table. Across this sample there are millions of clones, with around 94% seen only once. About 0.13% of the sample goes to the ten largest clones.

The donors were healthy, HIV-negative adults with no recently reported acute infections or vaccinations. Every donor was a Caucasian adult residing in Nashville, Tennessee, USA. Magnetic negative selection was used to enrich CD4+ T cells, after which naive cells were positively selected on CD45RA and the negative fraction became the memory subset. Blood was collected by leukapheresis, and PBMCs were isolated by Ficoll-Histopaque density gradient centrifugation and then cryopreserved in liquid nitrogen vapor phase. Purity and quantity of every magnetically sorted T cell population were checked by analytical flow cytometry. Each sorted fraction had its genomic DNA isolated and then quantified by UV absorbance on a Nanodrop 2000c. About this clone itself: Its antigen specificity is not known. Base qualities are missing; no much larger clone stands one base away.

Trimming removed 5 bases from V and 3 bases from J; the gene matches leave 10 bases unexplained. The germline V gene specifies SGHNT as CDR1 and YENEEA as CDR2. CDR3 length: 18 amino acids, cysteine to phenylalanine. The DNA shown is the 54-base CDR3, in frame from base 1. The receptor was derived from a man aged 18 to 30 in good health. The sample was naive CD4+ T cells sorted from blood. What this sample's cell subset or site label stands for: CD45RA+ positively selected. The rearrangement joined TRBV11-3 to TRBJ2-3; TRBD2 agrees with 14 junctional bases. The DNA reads TGTGCCAGCAGCCTCGGACTAGCGGGAGGCCTAAGGACAGATACGCAGTATTTT. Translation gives CASSLGLAGGLRTDTQYF.